The next 25 T cell receptor beta chains were all read from a single sample in a study of blood T cells in healthy people across ages (dated by TCRdb to between 2015 and 2017). The library relied on 5' RACE. The second PCR ran for roughly 7 to 11 cycles and used a J-beta primer mix along with a sample-barcoded 5' primer. TCRdb trimmed the raw reads at Q25, called clones with MiXCR and kept productive beta chains. Each entry merges the rows of one CDR3 protein and shows their most common DNA and genes. The sample records some 1.8 million distinct CDR3 sequences, 39% of which are singletons. The leading ten clones occupy more than 20% of the sample. What was sequenced was blood. All receptors derive from a human donor in good health.

This clonotype was recorded a few times. CDR3 sequence (DNA): TGTGCCAGCAGCGTGGGGAAATCTTCTTTGGCTTTCTTT. Amino acids: CASSVGKSSLAFF. The chain is built from TRBV9 and TRBJ1-1; D uncertain. CDR3 length: 13 amino acids. The ends were cut back, 2 bases at V and 11 bases at J, with 16 bases in the middle. Germline values: CDR1 SGDLS, CDR2 YYNGEE.

This clonotype came up a few times. The junction and the germline gene differ at one end; a read error may be behind it. CDR3 amino acids: CASSSLDRGQENQYF. Here the CDR3 DNA reads TGTGCCAGCAGTTCGTTGGACAGGGGGCAAGAGAACCAGTACTTC. The V call is TRBV28, the J call TRBJ2-5; 11 bases are shared with TRBD1. The CDR3 totals 15 residues. Looked up from germline, CDR1 is MDHEN and CDR2 is SYDVKM.

Only one count was recorded for this clonotype. The V and J genes are TRBV3-1 and TRBJ2-1; D call uncertain. CDR3 size: 11 residues. V was shortened by 6 bases and J by 9 bases, with 9 bases between the two germline ends. Germline assignment: CDR1 LGHDT and CDR2 YNNKEL (reference sequence). The CDR3 here is CASSVRTEQFF. The CDR3 DNA reads as TGTGCCAGCAGTGTCCGAACTGAGCAGTTCTTC.

This clonotype came up many times. This chain connects TRBV7-3 to TRBJ2-7; no clear D. Germline V gene data show CDR1 as SGHTA and CDR2 as FQGTGA. V was cut by 2 bases and J by 3 bases, with 14 bases left in between. This CDR3 spans 15 amino acids. The DNA for the CDR3 is TGTGCCAGCAGCTTAGGCTGGGAATTTCGCTACGAGCAGTACTTC. It encodes CASSLGWEFRYEQYF.

This chain uses TRBV5-1 with TRBJ2-4, with TRBD2 matching over 7 bases. The J call may be mistaken, given a closer DNA end match to TRBJ2-7. CDR1 is SGHRS and CDR2 is YFSETQ in the germline V gene. The CDR3 sequence is 13 residues long. CDR3 sequence reads: CASSKGRGDEQYF. CDR3 coding DNA: TGCGCCAGCAGCAAGGGACGGGGGGACGAGCAGTACTTC.

The chain is built from TRBV7-2 and TRBJ2-1; possible D gene TRBD1, 5 bases. The J call may be mistaken, given a closer DNA end match to TRBJ2-7. This CDR3 has 14 residues. Per germline, CDR1 SGHTA and CDR2 FQGNSA. CDR3 sequence: CASTRQSSYNEQYF. The CDR3 coding sequence is TGTGCCAGCACCCGACAGAGCTCCTACAATGAGCAGTACTTC.

The chain carries TRBV12-3 or TRBV12-4 and TRBJ2-1; D unclear. The J call may not be correct, given that the DNA end is closer to TRBJ2-7. This CDR3 comprises 14 residues. CDR3: CASSPLHTYNEQYF. The CDR3 DNA reads as TGTGCCAGCAGTCCACTACATACCTACAATGAGCAGTACTTC.

In regard to this clonotype: An end of the junction differs from the germline gene, which may be a read error. The chain joins TRBV7-2 to TRBJ2-3; D is unresolved. CDR1 is SGHTA and CDR2 is FQGNSA in the germline V gene. This CDR3 spans 16 amino acids. The CDR3: CASFLPRMGSTDTRYF. The CDR3 DNA sequence: TGTGCCAGCTTCCTACCAAGGATGGGAAGCACGGATACGCGGTATTTT.

On this clonotype itself: Here the CDR3 omits its conserved ending phenylalanine or tryptophan, so a read error is the likely source. The rearrangement joins TRBV12-3 or TRBV12-4 to TRBJ2-1, with 8 bases aligning to TRBD1. The CDR3 consists of 14 residues. Germline trimming cut 5 bases from V and 1 base from J; bases unmatched to any gene: 1. For the CDR3, the DNA is TGTGCCAGCAGTAGGGACAGGTCCTACAATGAGCAGTTCCTC. This sequence encodes CASSRDRSYNEQFL.

The chain uses TRBV20-1 and TRBJ2-5; 9 bases agree with TRBD1. V shed 0 bases, J shed 2 bases, and the junction held 19 bases outside the gene matches. The CDR3 runs 20 residues. The germline V gene has CDR1 DFQATT and CDR2 SNEGSKA (reference sequence). DNA for the CDR3: TGCAGTGCTAGAGACCCACGGGGGCTTCCGGGACAGGGACCTCAAGAGACCCAGTACTTC. Protein sequence: CSARDPRGLPGQGPQETQYF.

J is TRBJ2-1 and V is TRBV20-1; D gene ambiguous. Trimming took off 1 base at V and 8 bases at J, with 15 bases between the two ends. The CDR3 sequence is 14 residues long. Germline CDR1 and CDR2: DFQATT and SNEGSKA (reference sequence). The CDR3 sequence is CSARAWTTGDEQFF. Here the CDR3 DNA reads TGCAGTGCTAGAGCCTGGACCACTGGAGATGAGCAGTTCTTC.

This sequence joins TRBV14 and TRBJ1-2; D is unresolved. V shed 1 base and J shed 6 bases, with 9 bases lying between them. The CDR3 is 13 residues long. Germline CDR1 is SGHDN and CDR2 is FVKESK. CDR3 nucleotide sequence: TGTGCCAGCAGCCAAGGGCGAGGCGATGGCTACACCTTC. Its translation is CASSQGRGDGYTF.

The chain employs TRBV20-1 and TRBJ1-2; D gene unclear. V gave up 0 bases and J gave up 7 bases, with 12 bases separating them. This CDR3 is 13 amino acids long. Germline CDR1 is DFQATT and CDR2 is SNEGSKA (reference sequence). The CDR3 DNA follows: TGCAGTGCTAGAGATCTAGAAGTTGGTGGCTACACCTTC. This encodes CSARDLEVGGYTF.

The CDR3 loop reads CASSLDREVPEAFF. As DNA, the CDR3 is TGTGCCAGCAGCTTAGACAGGGAGGTCCCTGAAGCTTTCTTT. The J gene is TRBJ1-1, the V gene TRBV7-9; TRBD1 is a possible D gene (6 bases). The CDR3 runs to 14 residues. Germline values: CDR1 SEHNR, CDR2 FQNEAQ (reference sequence). The V and J ends lost 1 base and 6 bases respectively, with 12 bases between them.

The genes are TRBV12-3 or TRBV12-4 and TRBJ2-5; a weak D match, TRBD2 (5 bases). The tail of the sequence fits TRBJ2-7 better, so the J call may be wrong. The CDR3 length is 13 residues. In nucleotides, the CDR3 is TGTGCCAGCAGTTTATCTCGGGGATCCGAGCAGTACTTC. Protein product: CASSLSRGSEQYF.

The table lists this clonotype with a few counts. The genes are TRBV6-5 and TRBJ2-1; D may be TRBD1 (6 bases). Germline CDR1 and CDR2: MNHEY and SVGAGI. This CDR3 contains 13 residues. V was pared by 11 bases and J by 7 bases, with 18 bases between. The CDR3 spells CAARDTLRNEQFF. As DNA, the CDR3 is TGTGCCGCCCGGGACACCCTTCGAAATGAGCAGTTCTTC.

The V and J genes are TRBV20-1 and TRBJ2-3; D ambiguous. Per germline, CDR1 DFQATT and CDR2 SNEGSKA (reference sequence). This CDR3 spans 12 amino acids. Trimming stripped 3 bases from V and 6 bases from J, with 10 bases between. The CDR3 bases are TGCAGTGCTAGTGAGTTATTGGATACGCAGTATTTT. Its translation: CSASELLDTQYF.

In its sample, this clonotype was seen a few times. This chain uses TRBV5-1 with TRBJ2-1; a possible D gene is TRBD1 (6 bases). V was trimmed by 3 bases and J by 8 bases, leaving 15 bases between them. The CDR3 extends over 14 amino acids. Germline CDR1 reads SGHRS; CDR2 reads YFSETQ. CDR3 protein: CASSSQQGGDEQFF. CDR3 bases: TGCGCCAGCAGCTCGCAACAGGGTGGGGATGAGCAGTTCTTC.

V and J are TRBV20-1 and TRBJ1-4; perhaps TRBD1 as D (5 bases). This CDR3 contains 12 residues. Germline V CDR1 and CDR2: DFQATT, SNEGSKA (reference sequence). Here the CDR3 reads CSLRAALEKLFF. For the CDR3, the DNA is TGCAGCCTCAGGGCAGCCCTAGAAAAACTGTTTTTT.

This chain uses TRBV7-2 with TRBJ2-3; 13 bases fit TRBD2. Germline-derived CDR1 and CDR2 are SGHTA and FQGNSA. The V segment lost 1 base and the J segment 5 bases; nucleotides outside the gene matches: 6. CDR3 length equals 17 residues. CDR3 nucleotide sequence: TGTGCCAGCAGCTTAGTAAGGGGACTAGCGGGGAAAGATACGCAGTATTTT. Translating it yields CASSLVRGLAGKDTQYF. The full variable domain, in which reference TRBV7-2 and TRBJ2-3 provide the parts outside the CDR3, is GAGVSQSPSNKVTEKGKDVELRCDPISGHTALYWYRQSLGQGLEFLIYFQGNSAPDKSGLPSDRFSAERTGGSVSTLTIQRTQQEDSAVYLCASSLVRGLAGKDTQYFGPGTRLTVL.

The V call is TRBV6-2 or TRBV6-3, the J call TRBJ2-3, with TRBD2 matching over 13 bases. This CDR3 contains 16 residues. The V segment lost 2 bases and the J segment 2 bases; nucleotides outside the gene matches: 1. Germline V lookup: CDR1 MNHEY, CDR2 SVGEGT. CDR3 in DNA: TGTGCCAGCAGTTACGGGACTAGCGGGGTCACAGATACGCAGTATTTT. Its protein is CASSYGTSGVTDTQYF.

This clonotype turned up a few times. The rearrangement joins TRBV20-1 to TRBJ2-7; D gene unclear. CDR3 size: 14 residues. CDR1 is DFQATT and CDR2 is SNEGSKA in the germline V gene (reference sequence). Trimming stripped 5 bases from V and 2 bases from J, with 16 bases between. The CDR3 nucleotides are TGCAGTGCTGATGACATGGAAAATACCTACGAGCAGTACTTC. Translation gives CSADDMENTYEQYF.

Only one count was recorded for this clonotype. A much larger clonotype is one base distant, so this may be a read error. The V gene is TRBV27, the J gene TRBJ2-3; D is possibly TRBD2 (7 bases). The CDR3 sequence is 19 residues long. Trimming removed 4 bases at V and 4 bases at J, with 27 bases between. CDR1 is MNHEY and CDR2 is SMNVEV in the germline V gene (reference sequence). CDR3 coding DNA: TGTGCCAGCAGTTCATGGTCTATTGGGGGGGGCCGACCCCCAGATACGCAGTATTTT. It encodes CASSSWSIGGGRPPDTQYF.

The gene calls are TRBV6-5 and TRBJ1-2; D perhaps matches TRBD1 (5 bases). The CDR3 is made up of 15 amino acids. CDR1 and CDR2 from the germline V gene are MNHEY and SVGAGI. The V end was cut by 6 bases, the J end by 7 bases, with 21 bases between. CDR3 DNA sequence: TGTGCCAGCAGCCCCGGGACGGGGGGAACTGGTGGCTACACCTTC. Translation gives CASSPGTGGTGGYTF.

In its sample, this clonotype was seen a few times. This chain joins TRBV12-3 or TRBV12-4 and TRBJ2-7; 8 bases are a match to TRBD1. The CDR3 has 16 residues. Trimming removed 5 bases from V and 1 base from J; junction bases left unmatched: 10. The CDR3: CASSPGQGRGSYEQYF. The CDR3 nucleotides are TGTGCCAGCAGTCCCGGACAGGGCCGCGGTTCCTACGAGCAGTACTTC.